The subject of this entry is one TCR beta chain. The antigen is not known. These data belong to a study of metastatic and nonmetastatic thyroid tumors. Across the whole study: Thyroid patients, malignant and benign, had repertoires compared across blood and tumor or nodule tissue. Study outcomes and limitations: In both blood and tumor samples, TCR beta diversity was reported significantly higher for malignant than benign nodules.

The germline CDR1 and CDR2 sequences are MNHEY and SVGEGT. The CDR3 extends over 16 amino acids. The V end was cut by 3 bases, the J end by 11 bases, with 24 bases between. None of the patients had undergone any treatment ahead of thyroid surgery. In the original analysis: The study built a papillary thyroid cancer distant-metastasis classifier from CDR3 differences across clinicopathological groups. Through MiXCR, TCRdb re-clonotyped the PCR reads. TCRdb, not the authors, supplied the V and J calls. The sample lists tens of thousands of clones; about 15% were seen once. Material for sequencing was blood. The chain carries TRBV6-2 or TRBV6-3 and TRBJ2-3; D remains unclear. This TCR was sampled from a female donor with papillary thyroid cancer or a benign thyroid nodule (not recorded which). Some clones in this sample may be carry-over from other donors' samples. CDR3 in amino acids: CASSYSPPELSGRQYF. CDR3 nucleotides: TGTGCCAGCAGTTATTCCCCACCCGAACTTTCTGGGCGGCAGTATTTT.